This entry lists 29 T cell receptor beta chains sequenced from one sample in a study of CD4 T cells in relation to SARS-CoV-2 and coronaviruses (dated by TCRdb to the early 2020s). No antigen is known for these receptors. CD4+ T cells from unexposed donors were collected before the COVID-19 pandemic (2011-2018). Following 10 days of culture, the EasySep CD4+ T cell isolation kit was used to isolate CD4+ T cells. To prepare the library, the immunoSEQ multiplex PCR assay was applied. TCRdb's version of the immuneACCESS table is confined to in-frame rearrangements and falls short of the full clone set. An unresolved V gene accounts for under half of the shortfall where checked; the remainder is of unknown origin. This sample has fewer than 25,000 clones in its table, and 76% of those were observed once. The ten largest make up 25% to 35% of the sample. The sample was CD4+ T cells from PBMCs, cultured in vitro. Receptors were obtained from a human donor in good health.

This chain connects TRBV6-5 to TRBJ1-2; 10 bases fit TRBD1. The CDR3 contains 15 residues. The ends lost 0 bases at V and 5 bases at J; junction bases unmatched: 3. Germline loops: CDR1 MNHEY, CDR2 SVGAGI. The CDR3 sequence is CASSYSDRGVYGYTF. Written as DNA, the CDR3 is TGTGCCAGCAGTTACTCGGACAGGGGGGTATATGGCTACACCTTC.

The CDR3 is CASTQRGKVNSPLHF. As DNA, the CDR3 is TGTGCCAGCACCCAACGGGGGAAGGTCAATTCACCCCTCCACTTT. This chain connects TRBV27 to TRBJ1-6, with D perhaps matching TRBD1 (5 bases). From germline, CDR1 is MNHEY and CDR2 SMNVEV (reference sequence). V lost 7 bases and J 7 bases, leaving 17 bases between the germline ends. The CDR3 has 15 residues.

The chain uses TRBV7-9 and TRBJ1-1; the D gene is possibly TRBD1 (6 bases). Germline V gives CDR1 SEHNR, CDR2 FQNEAQ (reference sequence). With 1 base removed from V and 0 bases from J, the gap between germline ends came to 12 bases. The CDR3 totals 16 residues. The CDR3 nucleotides read TGTGCCAGCAGCTTAGGTTGGGGGCCCATGAACACTGAAGCTTTCTTT. Translation: CASSLGWGPMNTEAFF.

The chain couples TRBV28 to TRBJ2-1; D uncertain. Germline loops: CDR1 MDHEN, CDR2 SYDVKM. Between the trimmed V and J ends, which lost 6 bases and 5 bases, there was a span of 14 bases. The CDR3 covers 14 residues. CDR3 protein: CASSPPDRHNEQFF. The CDR3 bases are TGTGCCAGCAGCCCTCCAGACCGCCACAATGAGCAGTTCTTC.

This clone was recorded only once. The J gene is TRBJ1-2, the V gene TRBV28, with 9 bases matching TRBD1. The V and J ends lost 3 bases and 8 bases, in that order; junction bases with no gene match: 10. Germline V gene data show CDR1 as MDHEN and CDR2 as SYDVKM. The CDR3 totals 15 residues. CDR3 loop: CASSLAGQGLGGYTF. The CDR3 nucleotides read TGTGCCAGCAGTTTGGCCGGACAGGGGTTGGGGGGCTACACCTTC.

This chain joins TRBV28 and TRBJ1-3; D remains ambiguous. This CDR3 contains 14 residues. Germline V lookup: CDR1 MDHEN, CDR2 SYDVKM. Trimming shortened V by 8 bases and J by 0 bases, and 11 bases separated the two germline ends. CDR3 DNA: TGTGCCAGCCTTGAACAGAACTCTGGAAACACCATATATTTT. Translating it yields CASLEQNSGNTIYF. Together with reference TRBV28 and TRBJ1-3, the CDR3 gives the full variable domain: DVKVTQSSRYLVKRTGEKVFLECVQDMDHENMFWYRQDPGLGLRLIYFSYDVKMKEKGDIPEGYSVSREKKERFSLILESASTNQTSMYLCASLEQNSGNTIYFGEGSWLTVV.

The CDR3 here is CASSLEGRRRVTDTQYF. The CDR3 DNA is TGCGCCAGCAGCTTGGAAGGGCGGAGGAGGGTGACAGATACGCAGTATTTT. The V and J genes are TRBV5-1 and TRBJ2-3; D possibly corresponds to TRBD2 (6 bases). V was pared by 0 bases and J by 3 bases, with 17 bases between. CDR3 length: 17 residues. Germline V CDR1 and CDR2: SGHRS, YFSETQ. Full variable domain (remainder filled in from reference TRBV5-1 and TRBJ2-3): KAGVTQTPRYLIKTRGQQVTLSCSPISGHRSVSWYQQTPGQGLQFLFEYFSETQRNKGNFPGRFSGRQFSNSRSEMNVSTLELGDSALYLCASSLEGRRRVTDTQYFGPGTRLTVL.

This chain connects TRBV3-1 (or the pseudogene TRBV3-2) to TRBJ1-1, with TRBD1 as a possible D gene (5 bases). The CDR3 has 12 amino acids. CDR1 and CDR2 from the germline V gene are LGHDT and YNNKEL (reference sequence). V dropped 3 bases and J dropped 6 bases, with 8 bases sitting between them. The DNA of the CDR3 is TGTGCCAGCAGCCAGCCGACAGCTGAAGCTTTCTTT. Protein sequence: CASSQPTAEAFF.

CDR3: CASSIWKGTSNQPQHF. The CDR3 nucleotides are TGTGCCAGTAGTATATGGAAGGGAACGAGCAATCAGCCCCAGCATTTT. This chain joins TRBV19 and TRBJ1-5; no clear D. The V gene's germline CDR1 is LNHDA and CDR2 SQIVND (reference sequence). The CDR3 is 16 amino acids. Trimming removed 2 bases from V and 1 base from J, with 12 bases in between.

The rearrangement joins TRBV3-1 (or the pseudogene TRBV3-2) to TRBJ1-2; the match to TRBD1 covers 9 bases. The CDR3 extends over 16 amino acids. The V gene's germline CDR1 is LGHDT and CDR2 YNNKEL (reference sequence). With V trimmed by 3 bases and J by 1 base, 6 bases remained unmatched. CDR3 in amino acids: CASSHYRGRDNYGYTF. The CDR3 nucleotides read TGTGCCAGCAGCCATTACAGGGGGCGTGATAACTATGGCTACACCTTC.

This clone appeared a few times. The V gene is TRBV5-1, the J gene TRBJ1-1; D remains unclear. The V gene's germline CDR1 is SGHRS and CDR2 YFSETQ. This CDR3 region has 13 residues. V lost 0 bases and J 0 bases, leaving 3 bases between the germline ends. The CDR3 reads CASSLVVNTEAFF. The CDR3 region has the DNA TGCGCCAGCAGCTTGGTGGTGAACACTGAAGCTTTCTTT. Filled out from reference TRBV5-1 and TRBJ1-1, the complete variable domain reads KAGVTQTPRYLIKTRGQQVTLSCSPISGHRSVSWYQQTPGQGLQFLFEYFSETQRNKGNFPGRFSGRQFSNSRSEMNVSTLELGDSALYLCASSLVVNTEAFFGQGTRLTVV.

The J gene is TRBJ2-7, the V gene TRBV5-5; D not certain. Germline values: CDR1 SGHKS, CDR2 YYEKEE (reference sequence). The CDR3 sequence is 12 residues long. The germline V and J ends were trimmed by 0 bases and 4 bases, with 5 bases remaining between them. This CDR3 reads CASSLGEYEQYF. CDR3 sequence (DNA): TGTGCCAGCAGCTTGGGAGAATACGAGCAGTACTTC.

The chain joins TRBV5-6 to TRBJ2-5; no firm D call. Per germline, CDR1 SGHDT and CDR2 YYEEEE. The germline V and J ends were trimmed by 0 bases and 5 bases, with 11 bases remaining between them. This CDR3 spans 14 amino acids. CDR3 DNA sequence: TGTGCCAGCAGCTTGGTAGGCCCGACGGAGACCCAGTACTTC. Protein product: CASSLVGPTETQYF.

This chain joins TRBV27 and TRBJ2-5; TRBD1 is a possible D gene (6 bases). Germline CDR1 is MNHEY and CDR2 is SMNVEV (reference sequence). The V end was cut by 5 bases, the J end by 5 bases, with 15 bases between. The CDR3 has 14 amino acids. This CDR3 reads CASSPNRDWETQYF. As DNA, the CDR3 is TGTGCCAGCAGTCCTAACAGGGATTGGGAGACCCAGTACTTC.

V gene TRBV9 combines with J gene TRBJ2-7; possible D gene TRBD2, 6 bases. The CDR3 has 16 amino acids. V was trimmed by 3 bases and J by 5 bases, leaving 21 bases between them. Germline CDR1 is SGDLS and CDR2 is YYNGEE. CDR3 coding DNA: TGTGCCAGCAGCGGTCGGAGGGAAGGGCCGAGGAACGAGCAGTACTTC. Protein product: CASSGRREGPRNEQYF.

The count of this clone is one. The V call is TRBV30, the J call TRBJ1-1; D is unresolved. V was cut by 0 bases and J by 8 bases, with 7 bases left in between. This CDR3 is built from 11 residues. CDR1 and CDR2 (germline): GTSNPN, SVGIG (reference sequence). CDR3 amino acids: CAWSVSGEAFF. In nucleotides, the CDR3 is TGTGCCTGGAGTGTATCCGGGGAAGCTTTCTTT.

The J gene is TRBJ2-1, the V gene TRBV7-2; maybe TRBD1 (6 bases). Looked up from germline, CDR1 is SGHTA and CDR2 is FQGNSA. This CDR3 comprises 13 residues. V shed 6 bases and J shed 8 bases, with 14 bases lying between them. The CDR3 loop reads CASSQGYQYEQFF. CDR3 sequence (DNA): TGTGCCAGCAGTCAGGGGTATCAGTATGAGCAGTTCTTC.

V usage is TRBV11-2 and J usage is TRBJ1-1; D is uncertain. The CDR3 has 12 amino acids. CDR1 SGHAT and CDR2 FQNNGV come from the germline V gene. Trimming took off 0 bases at V and 9 bases at J, with 8 bases between the two ends. Here the CDR3 reads CASSLDQLQAFF. In DNA form, the CDR3 reads TGTGCCAGCAGCTTAGATCAGTTGCAAGCTTTCTTT.

The CDR3 nucleotides are TGTGCCAGCTCACCACCGGAGAGCTCCTACAATGAGCAGTTCTTC. Its translation is CASSPPESSYNEQFF. The rearrangement joins TRBV18 to TRBJ2-1, with D uncertain. V lost 0 bases and J 0 bases, leaving 6 bases between the germline ends. The germline CDR1 and CDR2 sequences are KGHSH and LQKENI. The CDR3 covers 15 residues.

This clone appeared a single time. The chain couples TRBV19 to TRBJ1-2; D might be TRBD1 (6 bases). The germline V gene encodes CDR1 LNHDA and CDR2 SQIVND (reference sequence). V lost 6 bases to trimming and J lost 4 bases, with 12 bases between them. The CDR3 runs 13 residues. The CDR3 loop is CASSRGQSYGYTF. The CDR3 DNA reads as TGTGCCAGTAGCCGAGGACAGTCCTATGGCTACACCTTC.

The chain combines TRBV2 with TRBJ2-3; D not resolved. Germline lookup yields CDR1 SNHLY and CDR2 FYNNEI. The germline V and J ends were trimmed by 6 bases and 4 bases, with 5 bases remaining between them. The CDR3 totals 11 residues. CDR3 sequence (DNA): TGTGCCAGCAGGAGGTCAGATACGCAGTATTTT. This codes for CASRRSDTQYF.

This chain connects TRBV20-1 to TRBJ2-7, with unresolved D. The ends were cut back, 1 base at V and 6 bases at J, with 7 bases in the middle. CDR1 and CDR2 from the germline V gene are DFQATT and SNEGSKA (reference sequence). The CDR3 is made up of 11 amino acids. CDR3 region: CSARGVGEQYF. The DNA for the CDR3 is TGCAGTGCTAGAGGAGTGGGCGAGCAGTACTTC.

The genes are TRBV19 and TRBJ2-7; TRBD1 is a possible D gene (5 bases). V was shortened by 0 bases and J by 5 bases, with 11 bases between the two germline ends. CDR3 length: 14 amino acids. The V gene's germline CDR1 is LNHDA and CDR2 SQIVND (reference sequence). The DNA for the CDR3 is TGTGCCAGTAGTATAGAAGGGGTATCCCACGAGCAGTACTTC. It is translated as CASSIEGVSHEQYF.

This clone has only one observation. The chain recombines TRBV6-2 or TRBV6-3 with TRBJ2-2, with TRBD2 as a possible D gene (6 bases). The CDR3 has 15 residues. Trimming removed 4 bases from V and 2 bases from J, with 11 bases in between. Germline CDR1 and CDR2: MNHEY and SVGEGT. The CDR3 DNA follows: TGTGCCAGCAGTTTACCGGGACTTAACACCGGGGAGCTGTTTTTT. Residues: CASSLPGLNTGELFF.

The rearrangement joins TRBV25-1 to TRBJ2-7; no clear D. CDR3 length: 14 residues. Trimming took off 2 bases at V and 5 bases at J, with 13 bases between the two ends. Germline CDR1 MGHDK, CDR2 SYGVNS. In DNA form, the CDR3 reads TGTGCCAGCAGTGAAGTAGAAGGAGACAACGAGCAGTACTTC. Translation gives CASSEVEGDNEQYF.

In this sample, this clone turned up a few times. V gene TRBV10-2 combines with J gene TRBJ2-7, with 9 bases aligning to TRBD1. CDR1 is WSHSY and CDR2 is SAAADI in the germline V gene. This CDR3 region has 13 residues. The V segment lost 8 bases and the J segment 4 bases; nucleotides outside the gene matches: 6. CDR3 in DNA: TGCGCCAGCGCCCGACAGGGGGATTACGAGCAGTACTTC. This encodes CASARQGDYEQYF.

J is TRBJ2-1 and V is TRBV29-1, with 8 bases aligning to TRBD2. CDR3 size: 13 residues. J was trimmed by 6 bases and V by 2 bases; bases with no gene match: 3. Germline CDR1 SQVTM, CDR2 ANQGSEA. The CDR3 protein is CSVEYGRANEQFF. CDR3 nucleotides: TGCAGCGTTGAATACGGGAGGGCCAATGAGCAGTTCTTC.

The V call is TRBV5-1, the J call TRBJ2-3, with TRBD2 matching 8 bases. The V gene's germline CDR1 is SGHRS and CDR2 YFSETQ. The J segment lost 4 bases and the V segment lost 4 bases, leaving 17 bases of the junction unmatched. CDR3 length: 18 residues. The CDR3 region has the DNA TGCGCCAGCAGCCCGAGCCATACAAGCGGGAGTTCCCCAGATACGCAGTATTTT. Amino acids: CASSPSHTSGSSPDTQYF.

The chain recombines TRBV7-7 with TRBJ1-5; D perhaps matches TRBD1 (5 bases). The length of the CDR3 is 18 residues. V was shortened by 1 base and J by 0 bases, with 16 bases between the two germline ends. Germline CDR1 SSHAT, CDR2 FNYEAQ (reference sequence). The CDR3 region has the DNA TGTGCCAGCAGCTTAGAGTTCGGAGGGGTTCATAGCAATCAGCCCCAGCATTTT. As protein: CASSLEFGGVHSNQPQHF.